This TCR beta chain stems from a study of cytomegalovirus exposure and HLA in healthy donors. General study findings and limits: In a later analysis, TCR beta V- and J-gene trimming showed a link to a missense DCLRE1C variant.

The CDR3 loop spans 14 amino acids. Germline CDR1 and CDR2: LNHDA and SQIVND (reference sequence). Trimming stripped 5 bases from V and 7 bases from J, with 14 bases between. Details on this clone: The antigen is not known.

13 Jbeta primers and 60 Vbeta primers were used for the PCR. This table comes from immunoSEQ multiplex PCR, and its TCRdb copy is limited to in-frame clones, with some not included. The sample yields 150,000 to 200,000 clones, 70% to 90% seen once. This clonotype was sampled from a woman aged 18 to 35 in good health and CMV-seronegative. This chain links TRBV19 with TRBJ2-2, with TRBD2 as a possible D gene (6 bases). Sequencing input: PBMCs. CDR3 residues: CASSPDPGGGELFF. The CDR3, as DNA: TGTGCCAGTAGTCCGGATCCCGGGGGCGGGGAGCTGTTTTTT. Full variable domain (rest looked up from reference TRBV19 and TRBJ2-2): DGGITQSPKYLFRKEGQNVTLSCEQNLNHDAMYWYRQDPGQGLRLIYYSQIVNDFQKGDIAEGYSVSREKKESFPLTVTSAQKNPTAFYLCASSPDPGGGELFFGEGSRLTVL.